The 6 T cell receptor beta chains below were found in one sample sequenced in a study of brain T cells in children with intractable seizures. The data were produced by immunoSEQ multiplex PCR, yet TCRdb's version contains in-frame clones alone and is incomplete. In the table there are about 340,000 clones, about 93% of which are singletons. Time point specified: blood from clinic visit 5 months post-surgery; TSC patient then seizure free. The specimen comprised peripheral blood, sampled about 5 months after surgery. All receptors derive from a boy under two years old with tuberous sclerosis and intractable seizures.

This clone appeared once. V is TRBV6-5 and J is TRBJ1-2; possible D gene TRBD1, 6 bases. V gave up 7 bases and J gave up 5 bases, with 20 bases separating them. The germline CDR1 and CDR2 sequences are MNHEY and SVGAGI. CDR3 length: 15 amino acids. Here the CDR3 reads CASMRRGTGLYGYTF. The CDR3 DNA follows: TGTGCCAGCATGCGAAGGGGGACGGGGTTATATGGCTACACCTTC.

The chain links TRBV19 to TRBJ2-1; 8 positions agree with TRBD2. CDR3 size: 11 residues. Trimming at V came to 10 bases and at J to 14 bases, leaving 10 bases not matched to a gene. Germline values: CDR1 LNHDA, CDR2 SQIVND (reference sequence). The CDR3 loop is CATDGGGAEFF. CDR3 nucleotides: TGTGCCACCGACGGGGGGGGAGCAGAGTTCTTC.

The chain combines TRBV6-5 with TRBJ1-2; no definite D call. Germline CDR1 and CDR2: MNHEY and SVGAGI. This CDR3 is 16 amino acids long. The V gene lost 0 bases and the J gene lost 1 base, with 12 bases spanning the gap. The CDR3 DNA reads as TGTGCCAGCAGTTACTCGACGAACATACTTAACTATGGCTACACCTTC. Encoded protein: CASSYSTNILNYGYTF.

V and J are TRBV6-1 and TRBJ2-3, with 10 bases aligning to TRBD2. Germline CDR1 and CDR2: MNHNS and SASEGT. V lost 3 bases, J lost 7 bases, and 10 bases stayed unmatched. CDR3 length equals 16 residues. CDR3 nucleotides: TGTGCCAGCAGTGACAGAGTGGCTAGCGGGAGAAATACGCAGTATTTT. Its translation is CASSDRVASGRNTQYF.

This clone appeared once. The rearrangement joins TRBV30 to TRBJ1-1; TRBD1 might be the D (5 bases). Between the trimmed V and J ends, which lost 1 base and 0 bases, there was a span of 12 bases. Germline V gene lookup returns CDR1 GTSNPN and CDR2 SVGIG (reference sequence). This CDR3 comprises 15 residues. The CDR3 is CAWSGQGYLNTEAFF. The CDR3, as DNA: TGTGCCTGGAGTGGGCAGGGATACTTGAACACTGAAGCTTTCTTT.

The gene calls are TRBV24-1 and TRBJ2-2; D not resolved. The V gene lost 5 bases and the J gene lost 2 bases, with 11 bases spanning the gap. The CDR3 totals 15 residues. Germline CDR1 is KGHDR and CDR2 is SFDVKD. The CDR3 bases are TGTGCCACCAGTGTAGGAGCACCTAACACCGGGGAGCTGTTTTTT. This gives the protein CATSVGAPNTGELFF.